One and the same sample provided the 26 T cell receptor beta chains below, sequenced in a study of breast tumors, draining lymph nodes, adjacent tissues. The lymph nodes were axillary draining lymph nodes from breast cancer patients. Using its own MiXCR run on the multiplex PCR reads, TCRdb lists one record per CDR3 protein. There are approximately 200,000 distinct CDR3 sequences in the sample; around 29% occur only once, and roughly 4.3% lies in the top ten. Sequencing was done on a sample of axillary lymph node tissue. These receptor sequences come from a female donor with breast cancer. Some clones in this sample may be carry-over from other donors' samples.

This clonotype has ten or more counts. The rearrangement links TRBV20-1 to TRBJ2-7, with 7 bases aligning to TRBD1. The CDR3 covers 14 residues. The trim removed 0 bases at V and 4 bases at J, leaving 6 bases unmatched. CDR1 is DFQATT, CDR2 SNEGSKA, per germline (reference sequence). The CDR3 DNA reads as TGCAGTGCTAGAGAAGGCCAGGGGGTGTACGAGCAGTACTTC. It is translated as CSAREGQGVYEQYF.

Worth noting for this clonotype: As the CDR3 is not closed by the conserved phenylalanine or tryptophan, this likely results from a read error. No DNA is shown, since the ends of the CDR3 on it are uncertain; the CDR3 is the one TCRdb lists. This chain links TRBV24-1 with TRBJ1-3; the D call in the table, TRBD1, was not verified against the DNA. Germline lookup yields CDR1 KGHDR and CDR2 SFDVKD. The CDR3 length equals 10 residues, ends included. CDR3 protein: CATSDPGAPT.

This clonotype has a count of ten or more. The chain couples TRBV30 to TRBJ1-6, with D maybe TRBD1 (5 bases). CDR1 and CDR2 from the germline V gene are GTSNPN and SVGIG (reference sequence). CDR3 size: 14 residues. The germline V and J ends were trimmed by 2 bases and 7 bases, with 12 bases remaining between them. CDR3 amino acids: CAWSPGRGNSPLHF. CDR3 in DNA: TGTGCCTGGAGTCCAGGGCGAGGGAATTCACCCCTCCACTTT.

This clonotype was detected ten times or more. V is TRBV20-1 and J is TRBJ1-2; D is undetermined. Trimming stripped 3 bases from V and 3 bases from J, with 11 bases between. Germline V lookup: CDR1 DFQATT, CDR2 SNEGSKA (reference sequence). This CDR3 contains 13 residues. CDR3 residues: CSASQGLDYGYTF. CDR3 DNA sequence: TGCAGTGCTAGTCAAGGCCTGGACTATGGCTACACCTTC.

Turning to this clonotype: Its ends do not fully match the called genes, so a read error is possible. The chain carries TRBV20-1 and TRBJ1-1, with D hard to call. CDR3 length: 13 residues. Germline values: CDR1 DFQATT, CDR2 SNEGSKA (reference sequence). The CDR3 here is CSARAGPSTEAFF. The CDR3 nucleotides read TGCAGTGCCAGAGCAGGCCCGAGCACTGAAGCTTTCTTT.

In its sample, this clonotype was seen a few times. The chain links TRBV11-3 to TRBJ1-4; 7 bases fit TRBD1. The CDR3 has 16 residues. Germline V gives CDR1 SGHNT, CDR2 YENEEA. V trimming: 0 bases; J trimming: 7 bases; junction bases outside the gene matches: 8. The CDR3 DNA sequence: TGTGCCAGCAGCTTAGAGGGGACAGCTCCAACTGAAAAACTGTTTTTT. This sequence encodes CASSLEGTAPTEKLFF.

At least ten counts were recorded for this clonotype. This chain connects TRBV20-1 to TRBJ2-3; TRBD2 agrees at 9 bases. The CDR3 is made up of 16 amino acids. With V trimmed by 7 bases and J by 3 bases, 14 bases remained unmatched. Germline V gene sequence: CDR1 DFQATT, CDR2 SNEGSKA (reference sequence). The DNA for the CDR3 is TGCAGTGTTCCAAGCCGTTCGGCGGGAGGGACAGATACGCAGTATTTT. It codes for CSVPSRSAGGTDTQYF.

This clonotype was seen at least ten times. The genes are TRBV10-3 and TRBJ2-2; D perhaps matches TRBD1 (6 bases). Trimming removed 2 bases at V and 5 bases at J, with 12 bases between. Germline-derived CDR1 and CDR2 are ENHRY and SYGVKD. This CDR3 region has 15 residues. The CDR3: CAISERGQLTGELFF. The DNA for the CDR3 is TGTGCCATCAGTGAGAGAGGACAGCTGACCGGGGAGCTGTTTTTT.

CDR3 residues: CAISGGAGGSTEAFF. CDR3 sequence (DNA): TGTGCCATCAGTGGGGGGGCAGGGGGTAGCACTGAAGCTTTCTTT. V gene TRBV10-3 combines with J gene TRBJ1-1; 7 bases map to TRBD1. Trimming cost V 4 bases and J 4 bases; bases outside gene matches: 9. Germline V lookup: CDR1 ENHRY, CDR2 SYGVKD. There are 15 residues in the CDR3.

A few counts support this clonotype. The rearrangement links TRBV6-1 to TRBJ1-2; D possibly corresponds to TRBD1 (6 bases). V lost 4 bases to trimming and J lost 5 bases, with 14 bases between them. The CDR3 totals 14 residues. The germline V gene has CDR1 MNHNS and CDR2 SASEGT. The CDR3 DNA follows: TGTGCCAGCAGTGGATTGGGGGCTAGTTATGGCTACACCTTC. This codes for CASSGLGASYGYTF.

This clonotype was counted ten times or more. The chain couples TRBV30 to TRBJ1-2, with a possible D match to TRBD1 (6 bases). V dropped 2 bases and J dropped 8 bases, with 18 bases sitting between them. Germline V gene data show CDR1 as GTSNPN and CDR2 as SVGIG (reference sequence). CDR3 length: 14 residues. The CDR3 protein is CAWSTHDRLGGYTF. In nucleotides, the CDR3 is TGTGCCTGGAGTACTCACGACAGGTTGGGGGGCTACACCTTC.

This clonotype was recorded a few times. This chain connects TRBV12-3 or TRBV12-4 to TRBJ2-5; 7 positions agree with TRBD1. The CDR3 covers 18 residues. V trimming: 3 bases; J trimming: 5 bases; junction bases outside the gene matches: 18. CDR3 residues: CASSFGLLGQPVGETQYF. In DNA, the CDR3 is TGTGCCAGCAGTTTCGGGCTACTGGGACAGCCTGTCGGGGAGACCCAGTACTTC.

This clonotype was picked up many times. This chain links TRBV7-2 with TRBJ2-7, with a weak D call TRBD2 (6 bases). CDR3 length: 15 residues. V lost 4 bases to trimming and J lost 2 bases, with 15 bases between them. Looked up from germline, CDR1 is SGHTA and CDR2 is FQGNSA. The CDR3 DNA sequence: TGTGCCAGCAGCTACCTCCCGGGGGTGACCTACGAGCAGTACTTC. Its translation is CASSYLPGVTYEQYF.

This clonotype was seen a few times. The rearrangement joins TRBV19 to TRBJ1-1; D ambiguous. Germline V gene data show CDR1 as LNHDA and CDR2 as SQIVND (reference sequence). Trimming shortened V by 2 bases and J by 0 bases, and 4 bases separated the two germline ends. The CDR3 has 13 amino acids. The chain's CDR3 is CASSIKVNTEAFF. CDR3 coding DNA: TGTGCCAGTAGTATAAAGGTGAACACTGAAGCTTTCTTT.

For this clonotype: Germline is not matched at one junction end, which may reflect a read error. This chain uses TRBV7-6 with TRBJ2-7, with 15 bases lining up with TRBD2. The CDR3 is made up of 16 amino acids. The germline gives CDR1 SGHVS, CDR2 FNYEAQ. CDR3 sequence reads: CASSPGLAGGPYEQHF. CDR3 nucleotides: TGTGCCAGCAGCCCAGGACTAGCGGGGGGGCCTTACGAGCAGCATTTC.

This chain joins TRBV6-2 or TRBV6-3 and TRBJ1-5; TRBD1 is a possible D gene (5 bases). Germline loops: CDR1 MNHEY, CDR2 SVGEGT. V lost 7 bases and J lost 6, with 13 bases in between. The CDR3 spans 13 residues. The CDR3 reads CASTRGGGQPQHF. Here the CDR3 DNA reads TGTGCCAGCACTCGCGGGGGGGGTCAGCCCCAGCATTTT.

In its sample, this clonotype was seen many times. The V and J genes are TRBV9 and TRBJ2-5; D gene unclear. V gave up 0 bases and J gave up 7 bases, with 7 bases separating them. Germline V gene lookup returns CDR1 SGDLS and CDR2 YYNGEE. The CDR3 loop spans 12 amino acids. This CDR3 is CASSVASGTQYF. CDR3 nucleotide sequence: TGTGCCAGCAGCGTAGCGTCCGGGACCCAGTACTTC.

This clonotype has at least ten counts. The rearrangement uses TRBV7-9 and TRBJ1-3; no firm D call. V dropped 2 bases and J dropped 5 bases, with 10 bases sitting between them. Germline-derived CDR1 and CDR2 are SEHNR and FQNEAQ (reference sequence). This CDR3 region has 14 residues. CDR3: CASSLSDMRNTIYF. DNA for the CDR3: TGTGCCAGCAGCTTATCTGACATGAGAAACACCATATATTTT.

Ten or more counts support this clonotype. As DNA, the CDR3 is TGTGCCAGCAGCCAAGATTCAGGGTCCGGAAACACCATATATTTT. This sequence encodes CASSQDSGSGNTIYF. The chain uses TRBV3-1 and TRBJ1-3; perhaps TRBD1 as D (5 bases). From germline, CDR1 is LGHDT and CDR2 YNNKEL (reference sequence). The CDR3 is made up of 15 amino acids. The V end lost 0 bases, the J end lost 4 bases, and 10 bases lay between the germline ends.

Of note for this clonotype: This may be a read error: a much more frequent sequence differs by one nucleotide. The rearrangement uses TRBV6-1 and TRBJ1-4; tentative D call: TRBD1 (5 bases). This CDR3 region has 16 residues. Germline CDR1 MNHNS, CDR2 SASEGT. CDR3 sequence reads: CASSEETAPTNEELFF. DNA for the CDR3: TGTGCCAGCAGTGAAGAGACAGCCCCAACTAATGAAGAACTGTTTTTT.

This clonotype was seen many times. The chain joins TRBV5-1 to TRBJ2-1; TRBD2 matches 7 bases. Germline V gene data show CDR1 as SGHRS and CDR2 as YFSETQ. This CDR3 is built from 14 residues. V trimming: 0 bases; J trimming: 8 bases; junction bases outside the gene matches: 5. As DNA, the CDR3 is TGCGCCAGCAGCTTGGGATCCCGGGGGGATGAGCAGTTCTTC. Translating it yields CASSLGSRGDEQFF.

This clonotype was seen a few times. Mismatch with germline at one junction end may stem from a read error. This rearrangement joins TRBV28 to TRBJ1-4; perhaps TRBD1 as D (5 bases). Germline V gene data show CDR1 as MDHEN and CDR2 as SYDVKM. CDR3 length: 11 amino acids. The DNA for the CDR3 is TGTGCCAGCGCCGCTTTGGGACTAACTTCCTTT. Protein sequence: CASAALGLTSF.

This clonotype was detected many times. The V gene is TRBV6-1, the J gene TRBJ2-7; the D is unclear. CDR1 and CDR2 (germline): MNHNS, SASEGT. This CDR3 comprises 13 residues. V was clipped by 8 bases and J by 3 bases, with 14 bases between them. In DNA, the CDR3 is TGTGCCAGCGTTCGAGTTCCTGACTACGAGCAGTACTTC. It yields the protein CASVRVPDYEQYF.

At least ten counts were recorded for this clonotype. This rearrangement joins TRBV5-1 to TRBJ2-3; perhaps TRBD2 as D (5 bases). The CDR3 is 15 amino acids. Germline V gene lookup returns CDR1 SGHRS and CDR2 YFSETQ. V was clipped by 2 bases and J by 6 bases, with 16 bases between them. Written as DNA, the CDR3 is TGCGCCAGCAGCTTAGATAGCTCCTCGGGGGATACGCAGTATTTT. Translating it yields CASSLDSSSGDTQYF.

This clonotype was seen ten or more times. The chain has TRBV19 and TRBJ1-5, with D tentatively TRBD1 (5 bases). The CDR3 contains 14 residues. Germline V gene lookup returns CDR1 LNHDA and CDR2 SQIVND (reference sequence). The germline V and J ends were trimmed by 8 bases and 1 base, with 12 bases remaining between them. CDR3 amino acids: CASSRAGSNQPQHF. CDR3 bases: TGTGCCAGTTCCCGAGCAGGGAGCAATCAGCCCCAGCATTTT.

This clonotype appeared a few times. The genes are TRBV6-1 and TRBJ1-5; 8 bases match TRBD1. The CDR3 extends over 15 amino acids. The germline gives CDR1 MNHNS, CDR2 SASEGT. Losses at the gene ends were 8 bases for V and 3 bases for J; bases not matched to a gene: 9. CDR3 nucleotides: TGTGCCAGCTTGGGGACAGGCGGTACCAATCAGCCCCAGCATTTT. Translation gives CASLGTGGTNQPQHF.